This TCR beta chain appears in the sequencing data of a study of T-cell reconstitution after alpha-beta-depleted transplantation in children. Germline trimming cut 2 bases from V and 5 bases from J; bases unmatched to any gene: 4. Per germline, CDR1 SGHRS and CDR2 YFSETQ. The CDR3 is 14 residues long. This clonotype occurred a few times. The library targeted TCRbeta and was prepared with unique molecular identifiers. TCRdb reprocessed the PCR reads via MiXCR and lists one record per CDR3 protein. The table records approximately 400,000 distinct CDR3 sequences, roughly 10% of them present only once. The sequence derives from a human donor who donated a stem cell graft to a child with acute myeloid leukemia. Specimen: PBMCs from the stem cell graft donor, collected from the stem cell graft. This chain uses TRBV5-1 with TRBJ2-1; 7 bases line up with TRBD1. Here the CDR3 reads CASSLGGLDNEQFF. The CDR3 DNA reads TGCGCCAGCAGCTTAGGGGGCTTAGACAATGAGCAGTTCTTC.